This T cell receptor (beta chain) was retrieved from a study of tumor-infiltrating lymphocytes in primary liver carcinoma (dated by TCRdb to 2016 to 2017). For the study in its entirety: The five patients, three men and two women aged 30 to 69 years, had hepatocellular carcinoma (four) or combined HCC and intrahepatic cholangiocarcinoma (one). The tumors of the five patients were staged as T1-T3 N0M0, with maximum diameters ranging from about 4.2 to 10 cm. Roughly 3.5 to 7.5 million productive TCRbeta reads were obtained per sample, and no significant difference in read depth was found between tissue types. Across five regions of each liver tumor, along with adjacent normal tissue and blood, the study brought together TCRbeta repertoire sequencing, expression microarrays and whole-exome sequencing. A total of 35 or so specimens from 5 patients went through TCRbeta repertoire sequencing, namely 25 tumor regions, 5 adjacent noncancerous liver tissues and 5 peripheral blood samples. Reproducibility between technical replicate repertoires was high, with correlation coefficients above 0.98 and mean shared-clone rates about 0.9.

TCRbeta-specific cDNA was reverse-transcribed from 500 to 550 ng total RNA using a constant-region primer and ProtoScript II reverse transcriptase. TCRbeta libraries were built with three nested multiplex PCR rounds, a slightly modified ARM-PCR procedure. Sample barcodes and Illumina adapters were attached in a final 25-cycle PCR using Deep VentR polymerase. Before sequencing, amplicons of 200-500 bp were purified from gel using a QIAquick gel extraction kit. The TCRbeta amplicons were sequenced with 250-bp paired-end reads on an Illumina HiSeq 2500. In the source study's methods: Quality trimming of reads was performed with Trimmomatic v0.33, and paired reads were merged with FLASH v1.2.11 so that full CDR3 sequences could be recovered. MiGEC v1.2.1b assigned V, D and J germline segments to the rearranged TCRbeta sequences. Clonotype statistics, along with Shannon-Wiener diversity indices, were calculated using VDJtools v1.0.0. To cut down on sampling bias, every analysis after diversity analysis relied on just the 250 most abundant clonotypes from each sample. The public sequencing data were trimmed at Q25 with fastp and processed into clonotypes with MiXCR by TCRdb, which kept only in-frame beta chains. Merged by CDR3 protein, the rows form single entries marked with the most common genes and DNA. None of the V and J calls come from the authors' own analysis; TCRdb made them. The sample data list roughly 120,000 distinct CDR3 sequences, and about two thirds of these were observed just once. The top ten clonotypes cover 8.1% of the sample.

Total RNA and DNA were co-extracted from about 19-30 mg of bulk tissue with the AllPrep DNA/RNA mini kit, without cell sorting. Roughly 5 patients with histopathologically diagnosed primary liver carcinoma underwent surgical resection in China between November 2015 and March 2016. Chronic HBV infection was present in the patients, and the patients were treatment-naive at sampling. Fresh tumor and adjacent tissue pieces were bisected; one half was stored in RNAlater at -80°C, the other sent for histology. Results and caveats for the whole study, not just this receptor: Because only the TCR beta chain was sequenced and unpaired alpha chains were not captured, true repertoire diversity is likely underestimated. Because the samples were bulk and unsorted, CD4+ and CD8+ T cell repertoires could not be compared. Compared with blood, tumors had a significantly larger share of the repertoire taken up by the top 250 clones (p = 0.039). Only four or five patients were included in the study, and the authors note that the findings should be validated in a larger study. Repertoire overlap was higher between tumor regions (mean about 36%) than tumor-adjacent (approximately 17%) or tumor-blood (14%) pairs, consistent with antigen-driven expansion.

The table lists this clonotype with many counts. This clone's antigen is unknown. The sample holds no much larger clone one base away, and base qualities are not on file. The sample comprised tumor-adjacent normal liver tissue. This TCR was sampled from a woman in her fifties or sixties with primary liver carcinoma and hepatitis B virus infection.

The nucleotide sequence is given as TGTGCCAGCAGTTACTCGCAGGGTACCAACGGCTACACCTTC. Translated, it reads CASSYSQGTNGYTF. The chain couples TRBV6-6 to TRBJ1-2, with a tentative D gene TRBD1 over 5 matching bases. CDR1 MNHNY and CDR2 SVGAGI are derived from the germline V gene (reference sequence). The CDR3 spans 14 residues, from the cysteine through the phenylalanine. CDR3 DNA is the only sequence kept; it has 42 bases, read in frame from the first base. The trim is 0 bases for V and 8 bases for J, with a gap of 13 bases between the germline ends.